In its sample, the clone carrying this T cell receptor beta chain was seen a few times. Its antigen is still unknown. This sample was taken from a study of response to subunit inactivated influenza vaccine. TCRdb reprocessed the RT-PCR reads with MiXCR, giving one entry per CDR3 protein. The table has some 520,000 distinct CDR3 sequences, approximately 15% seen once; the top ten hold over 2.5%. Study results and caveats: Every seasonal influenza vaccination brings in few new T cells, the authors suggested.

The germline V gene has CDR1 KGHSH and CDR2 LQKENI. This CDR3 comprises 16 residues. V was pared by 2 bases and J by 0 bases, with 11 bases between. The J gene is TRBJ1-3, the V gene TRBV18; D is unresolved. This TCR derives from a man in his fifties or sixties who received an inactivated influenza vaccine. Sequenced here: CD4+ T cells sorted from PBMCs, sampled roughly 24 months after vaccination. DNA of the CDR3: TGTGCCAGCTCACCATCTGAGGTGTCCTCTGGAAACACCATATATTTT. Protein product: CASSPSEVSSGNTIYF.